These 32 T cell receptor beta chains share one sample of origin, sequenced in a study of blood T cell repertoires in COVID-19. Libraries were prepared by immunoSEQ multiplex PCR; TCRdb keeps only in-frame clonotypes and omits some of them. Of approximately 350,000 clones in the sample, roughly nine tenths are singletons; the top ten hold approximately 3%. Sequencing input: PBMCs or T cells enriched from blood (not recorded which). The receptors were sampled from a woman aged 25 to 39 who had recovered from COVID-19.

The genes are TRBV18 and TRBJ2-7; 11 bases line up with TRBD2. Germline trimming cut 0 bases from V and 5 bases from J; bases unmatched to any gene: 3. Germline CDR1 KGHSH, CDR2 LQKENI. The CDR3 spans 15 residues. CDR3 protein: CASSPPMTSGDEQYF. The CDR3 region has the DNA TGTGCCAGCTCACCACCGATGACTAGCGGGGACGAGCAGTACTTC.

This chain links TRBV6-7 with TRBJ1-2; D is ambiguous. TRBV6-7 is filed as an ORF, its function uncertain. Trimming cost V 0 bases and J 8 bases, with 10 bases left between them. This CDR3 comprises 13 residues. Here the CDR3 reads CASSYSLGGGYTF. The CDR3 DNA reads TGTGCCAGCAGTTACTCCTTAGGCGGAGGCTACACCTTC.

The chain is built from TRBV2 and TRBJ1-5, with 8 bases aligning to TRBD1. The germline V gene has CDR1 SNHLY and CDR2 FYNNEI. The CDR3 has 13 residues. Trimming cost V 9 bases and J 5 bases; bases outside gene matches: 6. CDR3 nucleotide sequence: TGTGCCAGTGGACAGGGAGGCTATCAGCCCCAGCATTTT. Its translation: CASGQGGYQPQHF.

This clone was recorded a few times. The V gene is TRBV3-1 (or the pseudogene TRBV3-2), the J gene TRBJ2-7; 14 bases map to TRBD2. After removal of 5 bases from V and 4 bases from J, the junction contained 10 bases not matched to a gene. Germline V gene sequence: CDR1 LGHDT, CDR2 YNNKEL (reference sequence). This CDR3 contains 17 residues. The CDR3 nucleotides are TGTGCCAGCAGCAGCTCCGGACTAGCGGGAGGTGGGTACGAGCAGTACTTC. Translation gives CASSSSGLAGGGYEQYF.

The chain recombines TRBV5-8 with TRBJ2-7; no firm D call. The V gene's germline CDR1 is SGHTS and CDR2 YDEGEE. V lost 5 bases, J lost 1 base, and 16 bases lay in between. The CDR3 is 15 amino acids. DNA of the CDR3: TGTGCCAGCAGTTCCCGTACCTACAGATCCTACGAGCAGTACTTC. This sequence encodes CASSSRTYRSYEQYF.

The chain carries TRBV18 and TRBJ2-3; TRBD1 matches 11 bases. CDR3 length equals 15 residues. V was clipped by 2 bases and J by 4 bases; unmatched bases: 2. Germline CDR1 KGHSH, CDR2 LQKENI. DNA of the CDR3: TGTGCCAGCTCACCAGGGACAGGGGGTGCAGATACGCAGTATTTT. Protein: CASSPGTGGADTQYF. Based on the CDR3 plus reference TRBV18 and TRBJ2-3, the full variable domain is NAGVMQNPRHLVRRRGQEARLRCSPMKGHSHVYWYRQLPEEGLKFMVYLQKENIIDESGMPKERFSAEFPKEGPSILRIQQVVRGDSAAYFCASSPGTGGADTQYFGPGTRLTVL.

The chain combines TRBV7-8 with TRBJ2-1; D not resolved. The CDR3 is 13 residues long. Germline V gene data show CDR1 as SGHVS and CDR2 as FQNEAQ. Trimming left V 1 base short and J 6 bases short, with 7 bases between. CDR3 nucleotide sequence: TGTGCCAGCAGCTTAGGGCAGGCCAATGAGCAGTTCTTC. This encodes CASSLGQANEQFF.

The V and J genes are TRBV19 and TRBJ1-1; D is uncertain. The ends were cut back, 5 bases at V and 6 bases at J, with 13 bases in the middle. In germline, CDR1 is LNHDA, CDR2 SQIVND (reference sequence). This CDR3 comprises 13 residues. The CDR3 DNA follows: TGTGCCAGTAGTCTCCGGGGTTTGCCTGAAGCTTTCTTT. Its protein is CASSLRGLPEAFF.

The chain couples TRBV10-3 to TRBJ2-6, with 8 nucleotides matching TRBD1. The V and J ends lost 7 bases and 0 bases, in that order; junction bases with no gene match: 8. The CDR3 is made up of 17 amino acids. Germline V gives CDR1 ENHRY, CDR2 SYGVKD. CDR3 loop: CAINSGGPSSGANVLTF. The CDR3 nucleotides read TGTGCCATCAACTCAGGGGGCCCAAGCTCTGGGGCCAACGTCCTGACTTTC.

In the case of this clone: An end of the junction does not agree with germline; a read error may underlie this. The rearrangement joins TRBV2 to TRBJ2-5, with a tentative D call TRBD2 (5 bases). The germline CDR1 and CDR2 sequences are SNHLY and FYNNEI. The CDR3 has 14 residues. This CDR3 is CASSETPWGEAQYF. DNA for the CDR3: TGTGCCAGCAGTGAAACCCCGTGGGGAGAGGCCCAGTACTTC.

The chain uses TRBV27 and TRBJ2-7, with a weak D call TRBD1 (6 bases). The germline gives CDR1 MNHEY, CDR2 SMNVEV (reference sequence). CDR3 length equals 13 residues. The V gene lost 11 bases and the J gene lost 0 bases, with 14 bases spanning the gap. The CDR3 protein is CAPKQGSSYEQYF. The CDR3 DNA sequence: TGTGCCCCCAAACAGGGCAGCTCCTACGAGCAGTACTTC.

The chain recombines TRBV5-8 with TRBJ2-1; perhaps TRBD1 as D (6 bases). CDR3 length equals 13 residues. V lost 7 bases, J lost 4 bases, and 12 bases lay in between. The germline CDR1 and CDR2 sequences are SGHTS and YDEGEE. The CDR3: CASDWGLYNEQFF. CDR3 nucleotide sequence: TGTGCCAGCGATTGGGGGCTATACAATGAGCAGTTCTTC.

V is TRBV5-6 and J is TRBJ2-1, with D maybe TRBD2 (6 bases). Trimming left V 0 bases short and J 5 bases short, with 15 bases between. In germline, CDR1 is SGHDT, CDR2 YYEEEE. This CDR3 contains 16 residues. CDR3 coding DNA: TGTGCCAGCAGCTTGGGTAGTGGGAGGTTCGACAATGAGCAGTTCTTC. Amino acid sequence: CASSLGSGRFDNEQFF. The full variable domain, with the rest looked up from reference TRBV5-6 and TRBJ2-1, is DAGVTQSPTHLIKTRGQQVTLRCSPKSGHDTVSWYQQALGQGPQFIFQYYEEEERQRGNFPDRFSGHQFPNYSSELNVNALLLGDSALYLCASSLGSGRFDNEQFFGPGTRLTVL.

The CDR3 bases are TGCAGCGTTGAAAGGGACATTGACTCTGGGGCCAACGTCCTGACTTTC. Its protein is CSVERDIDSGANVLTF. The rearrangement joins TRBV29-1 to TRBJ2-6, with D possibly TRBD1 on 6 matching bases. V dropped 2 bases and J dropped 0 bases, with 11 bases sitting between them. CDR3 length: 16 amino acids. Germline loops: CDR1 SQVTM, CDR2 ANQGSEA.

CDR3 nucleotides: TGTGCCAGCAGCCAAGAGGCAGGCGACTCTGGGGCCAACGTCCTGACTTTC. Its translation is CASSQEAGDSGANVLTF. The V and J genes are TRBV3-1 (or the pseudogene TRBV3-2) and TRBJ2-6; no definite D call. The CDR3 has 17 residues. Germline CDR1 and CDR2: LGHDT and YNNKEL (reference sequence). V lost 0 bases and J lost 0, with 9 bases in between.

The genes are TRBV7-3 and TRBJ2-1, with 9 nucleotides matching TRBD1. CDR3 length equals 14 residues. The V gene's germline CDR1 is SGHTA and CDR2 FQGTGA. V lost 4 bases to trimming and J lost 10 bases; unmatched junction nucleotides: 8. The CDR3 DNA is TGTGCCAGCAGCTCTCACGGGGGGACAGGGGAGCAGTTCTTC. This sequence encodes CASSSHGGTGEQFF.

This sequence joins TRBV28 and TRBJ2-3; maybe TRBD1 (5 bases). Germline V lookup: CDR1 MDHEN, CDR2 SYDVKM. The CDR3 is made up of 15 amino acids. Trimming left V 5 bases short and J 2 bases short, with 14 bases between. CDR3 sequence (DNA): TGTGCCAGCAGTACCTTCAGGGCCCTCACAGATACGCAGTATTTT. Protein: CASSTFRALTDTQYF.

This clone has only a few counts. J is TRBJ2-3 and V is TRBV6-2 or TRBV6-3; D perhaps matches TRBD2 (6 bases). CDR1 and CDR2 from the germline V gene are MNHEY and SVGEGT. The CDR3 totals 14 residues. Trimming stripped 6 bases from V and 2 bases from J, with 12 bases between. CDR3 DNA sequence: TGTGCCAGCAGCCCCGGGACTCACACAGATACGCAGTATTTT. Translated: CASSPGTHTDTQYF.

This chain connects TRBV7-9 to TRBJ2-3, with a possible D match to TRBD1 (6 bases). This CDR3 has 16 residues. V was trimmed by 6 bases and J by 2 bases, leaving 18 bases between them. Germline loops: CDR1 SEHNR, CDR2 FQNEAQ (reference sequence). CDR3 amino acids: CASRFSTTGLTDTQYF. CDR3 bases: TGTGCCAGCAGATTTTCCACGACAGGCCTCACAGATACGCAGTATTTT.

V gene TRBV7-9 combines with J gene TRBJ2-5, with 8 bases identical to TRBD2. The length of the CDR3 is 16 residues. CDR1 SEHNR and CDR2 FQNEAQ come from the germline V gene (reference sequence). The ends lost 1 base at V and 2 bases at J; junction bases unmatched: 6. This chain's CDR3 is CASSLVGSGTQETQYF. In DNA, the CDR3 is TGTGCCAGCAGCTTAGTCGGTAGCGGGACTCAAGAGACCCAGTACTTC.

The V and J genes are TRBV12-3 or TRBV12-4 and TRBJ2-3, with TRBD2 matching 9 bases. The CDR3 covers 12 residues. CDR3 residues: CAIAGEGDTQYF. As DNA, the CDR3 is TGTGCTATAGCGGGAGAAGGTGATACGCAGTATTTT.

This rearrangement joins TRBV2 to TRBJ1-1, with TRBD1 matching 9 bases. CDR1 and CDR2 (germline): SNHLY, FYNNEI. Trimming removed 7 bases from V and 6 bases from J; junction bases left unmatched: 6. The CDR3 has 13 residues. The CDR3 bases are TGTGCCAGCAACGGACAGGGGTATTCTGAAGCTTTCTTT. Protein: CASNGQGYSEAFF.

The chain uses TRBV5-1 and TRBJ1-1, with D tentatively TRBD1 (5 bases). The germline V gene has CDR1 SGHRS and CDR2 YFSETQ. Trimming took off 1 base at V and 2 bases at J, with 9 bases between the two ends. The CDR3 is 14 amino acids. The chain's CDR3 is CASSLRTGNTEAFF. The CDR3 nucleotides are TGCGCCAGCAGCTTGCGAACAGGAAACACTGAAGCTTTCTTT. Complete variable domain (other parts from reference TRBV5-1 and TRBJ1-1): KAGVTQTPRYLIKTRGQQVTLSCSPISGHRSVSWYQQTPGQGLQFLFEYFSETQRNKGNFPGRFSGRQFSNSRSEMNVSTLELGDSALYLCASSLRTGNTEAFFGQGTRLTVV.

The chain recombines TRBV29-1 with TRBJ1-1; maybe TRBD1 (6 bases). Germline CDR1 is SQVTM and CDR2 is ANQGSEA. Trimming took 4 bases from V and 0 from J, leaving 15 bases between them. The CDR3 runs 15 residues. Here the CDR3 DNA reads TGCAGCGTTGCTCAGGGGTGGGGGATGAACACTGAAGCTTTCTTT. Residues: CSVAQGWGMNTEAFF.

The chain joins TRBV9 to TRBJ2-2; TRBD1 matches 8 bases. CDR3 length: 14 amino acids. Per germline, CDR1 SGDLS and CDR2 YYNGEE. Germline trimming cut 5 bases from V and 9 bases from J; bases unmatched to any gene: 9. The CDR3 reads CASSAGQGPWELFF. The CDR3 DNA reads TGTGCCAGCAGTGCTGGACAGGGCCCGTGGGAGCTGTTTTTT.

This clone occurred once. The chain uses TRBV11-1 and TRBJ2-7, with D possibly being TRBD2 (5 bases). Germline loops: CDR1 SGHAT, CDR2 FQDESV (reference sequence). The CDR3 consists of 16 residues. Deletions cut 1 base from V and 3 bases from J, with 16 bases between. The CDR3 here is CASSLVGTSTVYEQYF. The CDR3 DNA follows: TGTGCCAGCAGCTTAGTCGGTACTAGTACCGTCTACGAGCAGTACTTC.

The chain has TRBV12-3 or TRBV12-4 and TRBJ1-5; D perhaps matches TRBD1 (5 bases). The V end was cut by 6 bases, the J end by 7 bases, with 13 bases between. CDR3 length: 13 residues. In DNA, the CDR3 is TGTGCCAGCAGCGATCAGGGTATCCAGCCCCAGCATTTT. It translates to CASSDQGIQPQHF.

This clone was found once. The chain combines TRBV9 with TRBJ1-1; perhaps TRBD1 as D (5 bases). The CDR3 runs to 14 residues. Trimming cost V 3 bases and J 6 bases, with 15 bases left between them. Germline V gene lookup returns CDR1 SGDLS and CDR2 YYNGEE. The CDR3 nucleotides are TGTGCCAGCAGCGCACAAATACGACAGTCTGAAGCTTTCTTT. Encoded protein: CASSAQIRQSEAFF.

The CDR3 is CASSLRGWQEAQYF. In DNA, the CDR3 is TGTGCCAGCAGCCTCAGGGGGTGGCAGGAAGCGCAGTACTTC. J is TRBJ2-7 and V is TRBV7-2; 7 nucleotides match TRBD1. The CDR3 consists of 14 residues. V dropped 5 bases and J dropped 9; count of bases not matched to a gene: 13. The germline gives CDR1 SGHTA, CDR2 FQGNSA. The whole variable domain, remainder taken from reference TRBV7-2 and TRBJ2-7, is GAGVSQSPSNKVTEKGKDVELRCDPISGHTALYWYRQSLGQGLEFLIYFQGNSAPDKSGLPSDRFSAERTGGSVSTLTIQRTQQEDSAVYLCASSLRGWQEAQYFGPGTRLTVT.

The chain employs TRBV19 and TRBJ1-4; the D is unclear. Germline V CDR1 and CDR2: LNHDA, SQIVND (reference sequence). V lost 4 bases to trimming and J lost 4 bases, with 10 bases between them. The CDR3 totals 14 residues. The CDR3 protein is CASSSLQFNEKLFF. The DNA of the CDR3 is TGTGCCAGTAGTAGCTTACAGTTTAATGAAAAACTGTTTTTT.

J is TRBJ2-1 and V is TRBV7-9; D gene uncertain. V lost 3 bases and J 7 bases, leaving 13 bases between the germline ends. The CDR3 is 14 residues long. Germline CDR1 is SEHNR and CDR2 is FQNEAQ (reference sequence). Here the CDR3 reads CASSLENSWNEQFF. CDR3 nucleotide sequence: TGTGCCAGCAGCTTGGAGAATAGTTGGAATGAGCAGTTCTTC.

The rearrangement links TRBV4-2 to TRBJ1-4; a weak D match, TRBD1 (6 bases). Trimming took off 6 bases at V and 3 bases at J, with 14 bases between the two ends. The germline V gene encodes CDR1 LGHNA and CDR2 YNFKEQ. The CDR3 is made up of 15 amino acids. CDR3 sequence reads: CASSPKQGSNEKLFF. The CDR3 coding sequence is TGTGCCAGCAGTCCAAAACAGGGTTCTAATGAAAAACTGTTTTTT.